This TCR beta chain was recovered during a study of cytotoxic CD8 clonotypes in ibrutinib-treated CLL (dated by TCRdb to the early 2020s). Regarding the study in general: The cohort was composed of 11 relapsed/refractory and fewer than 16 treatment-naive patients; IGHV unmutated status was identified in some 17 patients. On average, each sample yielded 270,000 or so productive templates and roughly 95,000 productive rearrangements. Response samples were obtained after a median of 12 months of treatment, with a range of about 6 to 36 months. Partial responses were observed in about 25 patients and complete responses in 2; after a median follow-up of roughly 72 months, remission was maintained in around 14 patients and progression was observed in about twelve. All remission and progressive disease samples were collected while patients were still receiving ibrutinib. Cryopreserved peripheral blood mononuclear cells were collected before treatment, at response, and at either disease progression or sustained remission. Longitudinal samples were available for about 30% of the 86 trial participants.

In the case of this clone: Its cognate antigen has yet to be identified. Base qualities are not recorded, but no much larger clone differs from it by a single base.

The trim is 6 bases for V and 5 bases for J, with a gap of 10 bases between the germline ends. Including the terminal cysteine and phenylalanine, the CDR3 comprises 13 residues. This entry keeps only the CDR3 DNA: 39 bases, framed from base 1. Reading the germline V gene gives CDR1 SNHLY and CDR2 FYNNEI. Here is what the overall study found, with its caveats: Clonality increased at ibrutinib response, stayed stable in sustained remission, and fell back toward baseline at progression. Public clonotypes were found to be uncommon and were observed to contract or remain stable during treatment; the increase in clonality was shown to reflect expansion of private clonotypes at ibrutinib response. Sustained-remission and progressing patients did not have matched sampling times, and lymph node repertoires were not examined. Baseline clonality exceeded that of age-matched healthy donors and correlated strongly with circulating CD8+ T-cell counts.

The time point label on this specimen signifies: progressive disease on ibrutinib. For TCR beta library preparation, about 2 micrograms of genomic DNA was extracted from cryopreserved PBMCs. Longitudinal blood samples from CLL patients on ibrutinib monotherapy were analyzed using high-throughput TCR beta sequencing. The patients took part in an open-label, single-center phase 2 trial of ibrutinib monotherapy. A MiSeq instrument was used for deep resolution sequencing, which targeted depths ranging from 1 in 1 million up to 1 in 200,000 T cells, with coverage averaging 10x for each clonotype. The immunoSEQ hsTCRB Kit was used to generate the TCR beta libraries. Regarding the original processing steps: ImmunoSEQ Data Assistant and ImmunoSEQ Analyzer were used for data analysis, and V, D and J genes were assigned according to IMGT definitions. Clonality, with values ranging from 0 to 1, was calculated as one minus the normalized Shannon entropy of productive rearrangement frequencies. Only overrepresented clonotypes making up at least 0.05% of the repertoire of each patient were included in the public clonotype analysis. Some 13 age-matched healthy donor repertoires from immuneACCESS served as clonality controls. The clones in this table, taken by TCRdb from immuneACCESS, are in-frame only. Not every clone is retained; where verified, under half of the shortfall comes from an unresolved V gene, and the cause of the rest is unknown. That table is the source of V, J and clone size, and D and trimming were worked out from the DNA. This sample gives under 300,000 clones in total; about 72% of them show up just once. Approximately 5.6% of the sample goes to the ten largest clones.

The source material was PBMCs, sampled at disease progression, from a patient treated with ibrutinib. The origin of this receptor is a human donor with chronic lymphocytic leukemia. The receptor chain draws on TRBV2 and TRBJ1-4; the D gene is perhaps TRBD1, from 6 matching bases. Here is the DNA: TGTGCCAGCAGCCCAGGGGAGAATGAAAAACTGTTTTTT. It translates to CASSPGENEKLFF.